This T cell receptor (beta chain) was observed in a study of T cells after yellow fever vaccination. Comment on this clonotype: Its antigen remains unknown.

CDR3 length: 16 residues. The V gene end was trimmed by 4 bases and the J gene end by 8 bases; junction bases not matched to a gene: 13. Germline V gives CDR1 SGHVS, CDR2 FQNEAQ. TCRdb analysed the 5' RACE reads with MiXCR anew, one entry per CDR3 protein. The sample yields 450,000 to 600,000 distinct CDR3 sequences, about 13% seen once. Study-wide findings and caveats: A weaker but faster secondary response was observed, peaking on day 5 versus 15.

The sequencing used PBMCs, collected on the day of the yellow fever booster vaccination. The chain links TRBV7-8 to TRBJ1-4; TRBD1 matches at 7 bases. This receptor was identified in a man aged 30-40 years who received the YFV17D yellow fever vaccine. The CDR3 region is CASSSNFAGQDEKLFF. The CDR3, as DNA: TGTGCCAGCAGCTCCAACTTCGCCGGACAGGACGAAAAACTGTTTTTT.